The rows below give T cell receptor beta chains drawn from one sample of a study of blood T cell repertoires in COVID-19. Sequenced by immunoSEQ multiplex PCR; TCRdb stores in-frame clones only, minus some. The profile shows over 200,000 clones, roughly nine tenths of them singletons. The sample was PBMCs or T cells enriched from blood (not recorded which). The receptors come from a human donor in a cohort exposed to, infected with or recovered from COVID-19 (not recorded which). The donor label of this sample is uncertain. The conserved cysteine and the conserved F or W are not part of the CDR3 here. D genes are given only for firm matches.

v_call	j_call	d_call	cdr3_length	cdr3_aa
TRBV9	TRBJ2-6	-	16	ASSPRTKAGSGANVLT
TRBV5-1	TRBJ2-2	TRBD1	11	ASSGQGYGELF
TRBV19	TRBJ1-1	-	12	ASLSGQLNTEAF
TRBV7-9	TRBJ2-6	TRBD2	16	ASSLLVAGVSGANVLT
TRBV29-1	TRBJ1-1	-	10	SGLEVNTEAF
TRBV5-1	TRBJ1-4	-	12	ASSLAMGDGKLF
TRBV7-9	TRBJ1-1	-	17	ASSLALSDGAGWITEAF
TRBV27	TRBJ2-3	-	10	ASRYRTDTQY
TRBV10-3	TRBJ1-1	TRBD1	14	AISEGDREWNTEAF
TRBV7-2	TRBJ1-4	TRBD1	13	ASSLRTGRNEKLF
TRBV7-8	TRBJ2-3	TRBD2	13	ASSLSGGALDTQY
TRBV2	TRBJ2-3	-	11	ASSETATDTQY